This TCR beta chain was profiled in a study of blood T cell repertoires in COVID-19. Whole-study context: Spain, Italy and the United States supplied samples that represented acute and convalescent COVID-19. The analysed material was cDNA or gDNA that came from T cells, B-cell-depleted T cells, or PBMCs.

Original data processing: Amplification with reference gene primers provided the estimates of nucleated cell counts. TCRdb's table, derived via immunoSEQ multiplex PCR, lists solely in-frame clones and lacks some. The D gene and trimming were derived from the DNA, and the V and J assignments and clone size from that table. The sample has around 240,000 clones, roughly four fifths seen once. This CDR3 contains 14 residues. V was clipped by 7 bases and J by 6 bases; unmatched bases: 7. Looked up from germline, CDR1 is MNHEY and CDR2 is SVGAGI. This rearrangement joins TRBV6-5 to TRBJ2-3, with 10 nucleotides matching TRBD1. This clonotype originated in a woman between 50 and 59 years old with acute or convalescent COVID-19. The source material was peripheral blood. The CDR3 region has the DNA TGTGCCAGCAATAGGGACAGGGGAGACGATACGCAGTATTTT. Encoded protein: CASNRDRGDDTQYF.